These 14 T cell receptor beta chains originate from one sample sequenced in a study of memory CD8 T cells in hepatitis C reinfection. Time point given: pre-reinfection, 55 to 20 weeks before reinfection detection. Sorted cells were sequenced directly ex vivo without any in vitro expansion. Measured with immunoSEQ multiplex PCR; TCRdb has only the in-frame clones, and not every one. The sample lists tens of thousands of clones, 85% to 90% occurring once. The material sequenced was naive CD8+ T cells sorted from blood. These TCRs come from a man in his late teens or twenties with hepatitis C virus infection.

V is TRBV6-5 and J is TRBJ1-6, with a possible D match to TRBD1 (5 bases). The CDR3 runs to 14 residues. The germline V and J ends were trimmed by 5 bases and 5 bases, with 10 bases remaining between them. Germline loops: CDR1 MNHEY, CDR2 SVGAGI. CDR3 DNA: TGTGCCAGCAGTGAATTAGGGGATAATTCACCCCTCCACTTT. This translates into CASSELGDNSPLHF.

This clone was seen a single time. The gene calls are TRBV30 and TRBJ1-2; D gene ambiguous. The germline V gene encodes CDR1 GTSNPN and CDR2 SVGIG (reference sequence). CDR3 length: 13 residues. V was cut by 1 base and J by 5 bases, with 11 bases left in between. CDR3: CAWSDTGKYGYTF. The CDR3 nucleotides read TGTGCCTGGAGTGATACCGGGAAGTATGGCTACACCTTC.

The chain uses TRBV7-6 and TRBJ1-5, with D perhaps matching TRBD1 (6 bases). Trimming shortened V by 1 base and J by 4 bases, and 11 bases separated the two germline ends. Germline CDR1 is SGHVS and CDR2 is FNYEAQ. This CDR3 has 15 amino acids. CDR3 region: CASSLDGQRNQPQHF. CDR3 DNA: TGTGCCAGCAGCTTAGACGGACAGCGAAATCAGCCCCAGCATTTT.

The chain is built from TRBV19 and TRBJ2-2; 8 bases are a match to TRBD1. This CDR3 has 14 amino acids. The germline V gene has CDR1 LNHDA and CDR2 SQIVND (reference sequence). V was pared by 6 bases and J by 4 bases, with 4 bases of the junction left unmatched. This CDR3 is CASSQGAVTGELFF. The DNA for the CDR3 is TGTGCCAGTAGCCAGGGGGCGGTCACCGGGGAGCTGTTTTTT.

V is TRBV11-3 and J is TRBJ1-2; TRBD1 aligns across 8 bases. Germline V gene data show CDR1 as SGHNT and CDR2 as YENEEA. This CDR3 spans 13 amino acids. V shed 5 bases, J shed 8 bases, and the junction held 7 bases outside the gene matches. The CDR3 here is CASSTGGGRGYTF. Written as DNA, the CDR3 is TGTGCCAGCAGCACAGGGGGGGGCAGAGGCTACACCTTC. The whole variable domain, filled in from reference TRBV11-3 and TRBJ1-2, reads EAGVVQSPRYKIIEKKQPVAFWCNPISGHNTLYWYLQNLGQGPELLIRYENEEAVDDSQLPKDRFSAERLKGVDSTLKIQPAELGDSAVYLCASSTGGGRGYTFGSGTRLTVV.

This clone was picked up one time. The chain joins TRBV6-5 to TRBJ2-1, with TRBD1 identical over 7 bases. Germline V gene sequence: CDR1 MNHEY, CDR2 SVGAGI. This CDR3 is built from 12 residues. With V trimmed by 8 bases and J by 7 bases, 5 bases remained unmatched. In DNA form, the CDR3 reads TGTGCCAGCCAGCAGGGGGTTAATGAGCAGTTCTTC. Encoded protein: CASQQGVNEQFF.

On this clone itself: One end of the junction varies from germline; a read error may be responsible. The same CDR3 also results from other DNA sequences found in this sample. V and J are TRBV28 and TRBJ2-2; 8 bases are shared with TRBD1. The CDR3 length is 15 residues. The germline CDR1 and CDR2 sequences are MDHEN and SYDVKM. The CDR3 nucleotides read TGTGCTAGCAGGGCCGGGACAGGCAACACCGGGGAGCTGTTTTTT. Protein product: CASRAGTGNTGELFF.

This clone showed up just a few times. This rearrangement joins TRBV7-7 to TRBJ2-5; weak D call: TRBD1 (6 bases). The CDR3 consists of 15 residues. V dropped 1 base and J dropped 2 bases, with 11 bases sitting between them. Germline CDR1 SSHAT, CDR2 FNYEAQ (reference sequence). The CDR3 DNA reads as TGTGCCAGCAGCTTAGGAACAGGGTTTCAAGAGACCCAGTACTTC. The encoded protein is CASSLGTGFQETQYF.

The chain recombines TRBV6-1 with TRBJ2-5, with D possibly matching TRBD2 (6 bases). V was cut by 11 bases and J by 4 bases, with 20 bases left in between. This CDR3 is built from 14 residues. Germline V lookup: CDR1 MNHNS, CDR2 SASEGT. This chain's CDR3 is CAANRGAEGETQYF. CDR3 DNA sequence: TGTGCCGCCAACCGAGGGGCGGAGGGAGAGACCCAGTACTTC.

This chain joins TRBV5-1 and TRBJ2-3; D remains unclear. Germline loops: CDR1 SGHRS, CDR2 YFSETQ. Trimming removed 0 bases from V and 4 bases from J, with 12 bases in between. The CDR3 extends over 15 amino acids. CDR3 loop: CASSLAGNSADTQYF. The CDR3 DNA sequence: TGCGCCAGCAGCTTGGCAGGAAACAGTGCAGATACGCAGTATTTT.

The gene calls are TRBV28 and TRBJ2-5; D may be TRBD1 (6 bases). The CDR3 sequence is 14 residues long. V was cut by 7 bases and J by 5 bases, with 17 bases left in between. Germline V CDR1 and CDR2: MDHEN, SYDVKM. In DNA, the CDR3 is TGTGCCAGCACCCGGTTGGTGAGGGGGGAGACCCAGTACTTC. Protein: CASTRLVRGETQYF. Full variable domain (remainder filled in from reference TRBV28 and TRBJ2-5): DVKVTQSSRYLVKRTGEKVFLECVQDMDHENMFWYRQDPGLGLRLIYFSYDVKMKEKGDIPEGYSVSREKKERFSLILESASTNQTSMYLCASTRLVRGETQYFGPGTRLLVL.

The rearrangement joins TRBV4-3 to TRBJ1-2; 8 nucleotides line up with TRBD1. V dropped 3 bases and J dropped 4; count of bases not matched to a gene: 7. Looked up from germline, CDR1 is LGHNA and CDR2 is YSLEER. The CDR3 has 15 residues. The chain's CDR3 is CASSHDPGTGYGYTF. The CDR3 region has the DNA TGCGCCAGCAGCCACGACCCCGGGACAGGCTATGGCTACACCTTC.

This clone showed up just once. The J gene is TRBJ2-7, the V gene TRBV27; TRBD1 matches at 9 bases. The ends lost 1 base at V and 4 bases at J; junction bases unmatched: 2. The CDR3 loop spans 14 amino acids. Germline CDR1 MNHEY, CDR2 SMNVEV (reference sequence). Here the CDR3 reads CASSLFGQGYEQYF. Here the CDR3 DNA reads TGTGCCAGCAGTTTATTCGGACAGGGGTACGAGCAGTACTTC.

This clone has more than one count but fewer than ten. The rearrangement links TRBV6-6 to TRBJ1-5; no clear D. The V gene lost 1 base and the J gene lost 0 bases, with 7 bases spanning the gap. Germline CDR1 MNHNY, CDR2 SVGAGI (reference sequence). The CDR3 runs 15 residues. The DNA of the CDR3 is TGTGCCAGCAGTTACTGGCGGGATAGCAATCAGCCCCAGCATTTT. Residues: CASSYWRDSNQPQHF.